Sequencing of this T cell receptor (beta chain) was carried out in a study of response to subunit inactivated influenza vaccine. The study's findings and limits: Few new T cells, the authors suggested, are recruited by each seasonal influenza vaccination.

TCRdb independently ran MiXCR on the RT-PCR reads; one entry per CDR3 protein. The sample includes about 180,000 distinct CDR3 sequences, around 9% of them seen just once. With regard to this clonotype: Its target is not known.

The CDR3 extends over 16 amino acids. Trimming left V 3 bases short and J 3 bases short, with 21 bases between. Per the germline V gene, CDR1 is DFQATT and CDR2 is SNEGSKA (reference sequence). This sequence was found in a man in his fifties who received an inactivated influenza vaccine. This rearrangement joins TRBV20-1 to TRBJ2-7; TRBD2 might be the D (6 bases). The sequencing used non-naive T cells sorted from PBMCs, collected on the day of vaccination. This CDR3 is CSASQRTGAIYYEQYF. CDR3 nucleotides: TGCAGTGCTAGCCAGCGAACGGGAGCAATATACTACGAGCAGTACTTC.